This TCR beta chain was recorded in a study of lymphopenia after photon versus proton radiotherapy. Data came from immunoSEQ multiplex PCR; TCRdb stores just in-frame clones and leaves some out. The table includes some 25,000 clones, roughly nine tenths detected once. The CDR3 covers 14 residues. Unmatched junction bases numbered 6, after V lost 7 bases and J lost 5 bases. The germline CDR1 and CDR2 sequences are LNHDA and SQIVND (reference sequence). For this clone: Its antigen is not identified.

Broader study findings: Authors raise, but do not show, better survival with proton therapy. In patients who died, overall survival fell as post-nadir TCR diversity dropped more. After the lymphocyte nadir, photon-treated repertoires showed oligoclonal expansion, especially of CD8+ Temra cells.

V gene TRBV19 combines with J gene TRBJ1-1, with 11 bases that match TRBD1. Sequencing used peripheral blood, obtained from a patient treated with photon-based radiotherapy. The TCR originated in a woman aged 50 to 60 with cholangiocarcinoma. The CDR3 coding sequence is TGTGCCAGTACCTGGGACAGGGGGACGACTGAAGCTTTCTTT. Translating it yields CASTWDRGTTEAFF. The variable domain in full, completed from reference TRBV19 and TRBJ1-1, reads DGGITQSPKYLFRKEGQNVTLSCEQNLNHDAMYWYRQDPGQGLRLIYYSQIVNDFQKGDIAEGYSVSREKKESFPLTVTSAQKNPTAFYLCASTWDRGTTEAFFGQGTRLTVV.